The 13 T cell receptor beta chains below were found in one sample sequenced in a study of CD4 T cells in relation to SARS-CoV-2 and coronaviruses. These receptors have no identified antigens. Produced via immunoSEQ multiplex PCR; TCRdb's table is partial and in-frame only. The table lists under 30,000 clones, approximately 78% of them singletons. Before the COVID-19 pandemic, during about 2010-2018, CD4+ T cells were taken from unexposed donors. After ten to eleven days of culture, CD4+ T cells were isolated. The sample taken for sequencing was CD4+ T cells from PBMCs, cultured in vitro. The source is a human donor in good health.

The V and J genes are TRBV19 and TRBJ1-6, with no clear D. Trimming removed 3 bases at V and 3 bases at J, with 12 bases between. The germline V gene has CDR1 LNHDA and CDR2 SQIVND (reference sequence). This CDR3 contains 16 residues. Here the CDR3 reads CASSIGVLSYNSPLHF. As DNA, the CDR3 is TGTGCCAGTAGTATCGGAGTTCTCAGCTATAATTCACCCCTCCACTTT.

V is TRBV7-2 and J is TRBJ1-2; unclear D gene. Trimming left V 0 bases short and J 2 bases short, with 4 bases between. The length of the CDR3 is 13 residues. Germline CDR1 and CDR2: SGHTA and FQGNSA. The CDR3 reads CASSLATNYGYTF. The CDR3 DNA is TGTGCCAGCAGCTTAGCTACAAACTATGGCTACACCTTC.

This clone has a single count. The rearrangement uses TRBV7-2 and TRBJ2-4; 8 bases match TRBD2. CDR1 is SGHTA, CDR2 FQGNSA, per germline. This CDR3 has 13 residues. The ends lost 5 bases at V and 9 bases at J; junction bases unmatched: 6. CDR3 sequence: CASSTGGDRIQYF. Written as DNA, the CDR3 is TGTGCCAGCAGCACGGGGGGGGATCGCATTCAGTACTTC. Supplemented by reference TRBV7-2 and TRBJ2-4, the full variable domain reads GAGVSQSPSNKVTEKGKDVELRCDPISGHTALYWYRQSLGQGLEFLIYFQGNSAPDKSGLPSDRFSAERTGGSVSTLTIQRTQQEDSAVYLCASSTGGDRIQYFGAGTRLSVL.

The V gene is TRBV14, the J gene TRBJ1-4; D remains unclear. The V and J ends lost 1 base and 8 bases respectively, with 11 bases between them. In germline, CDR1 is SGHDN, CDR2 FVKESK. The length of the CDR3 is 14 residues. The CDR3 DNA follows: TGTGCCAGCAGCCAAGTAGGAGGGTACGAAAAACTGTTTTTT. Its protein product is CASSQVGGYEKLFF.

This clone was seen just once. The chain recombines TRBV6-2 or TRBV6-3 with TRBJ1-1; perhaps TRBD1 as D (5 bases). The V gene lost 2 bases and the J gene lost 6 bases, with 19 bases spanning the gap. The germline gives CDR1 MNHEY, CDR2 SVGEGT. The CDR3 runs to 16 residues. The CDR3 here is CASSYTVAGRKAEAFF. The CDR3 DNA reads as TGTGCCAGCAGTTACACGGTGGCAGGGCGAAAGGCTGAAGCTTTCTTT.

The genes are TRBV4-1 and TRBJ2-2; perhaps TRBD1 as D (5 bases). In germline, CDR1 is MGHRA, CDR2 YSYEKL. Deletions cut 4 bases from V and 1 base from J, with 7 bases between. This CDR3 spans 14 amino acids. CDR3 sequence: CASSPGQNTGELFF. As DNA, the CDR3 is TGCGCCAGCAGCCCCGGACAGAACACCGGGGAGCTGTTTTTT.

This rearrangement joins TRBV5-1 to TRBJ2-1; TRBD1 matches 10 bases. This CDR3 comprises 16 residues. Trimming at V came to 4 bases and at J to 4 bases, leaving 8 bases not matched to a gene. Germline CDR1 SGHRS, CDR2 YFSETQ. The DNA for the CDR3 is TGCGCCAGCAGCCCAATGACAGGGGGCCGATACAATGAGCAGTTCTTC. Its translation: CASSPMTGGRYNEQFF. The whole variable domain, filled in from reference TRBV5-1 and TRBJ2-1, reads KAGVTQTPRYLIKTRGQQVTLSCSPISGHRSVSWYQQTPGQGLQFLFEYFSETQRNKGNFPGRFSGRQFSNSRSEMNVSTLELGDSALYLCASSPMTGGRYNEQFFGPGTRLTVL.

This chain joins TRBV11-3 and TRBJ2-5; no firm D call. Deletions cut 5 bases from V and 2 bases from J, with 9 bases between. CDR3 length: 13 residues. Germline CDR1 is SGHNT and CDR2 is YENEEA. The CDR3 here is CASSPPNQETQYF. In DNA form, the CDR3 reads TGTGCCAGCAGCCCCCCTAATCAAGAGACCCAGTACTTC.

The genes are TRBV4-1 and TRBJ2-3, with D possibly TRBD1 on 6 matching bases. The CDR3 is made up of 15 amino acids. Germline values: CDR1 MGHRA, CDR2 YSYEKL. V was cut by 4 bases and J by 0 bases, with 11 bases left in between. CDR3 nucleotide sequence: TGCGCCAGCAGCCTTAGACAGGCTAGCACAGATACGCAGTATTTT. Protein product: CASSLRQASTDTQYF.

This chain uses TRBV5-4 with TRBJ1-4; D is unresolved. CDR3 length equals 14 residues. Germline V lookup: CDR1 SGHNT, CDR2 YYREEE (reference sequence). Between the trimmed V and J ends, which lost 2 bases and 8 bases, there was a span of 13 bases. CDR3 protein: CASSLNGGGEKLFF. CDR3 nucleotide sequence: TGTGCCAGCAGCTTAAACGGCGGAGGAGAAAAACTGTTTTTT.

The DNA for the CDR3 is TGTGCCTGGAGTGTTCTGGGGGGCCTTGGCTACACCTTC. Amino acids: CAWSVLGGLGYTF. V gene TRBV30 combines with J gene TRBJ1-2, with D tentatively TRBD1 (6 bases). Germline V gene sequence: CDR1 GTSNPN, CDR2 SVGIG (reference sequence). This CDR3 is built from 13 residues. Deletions cut 0 bases from V and 7 bases from J, with 12 bases between.

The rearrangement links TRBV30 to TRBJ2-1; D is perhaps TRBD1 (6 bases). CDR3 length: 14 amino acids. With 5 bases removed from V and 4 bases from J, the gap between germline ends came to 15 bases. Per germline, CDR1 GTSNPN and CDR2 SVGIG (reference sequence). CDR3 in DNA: TGTGCCTGGGAGTCCGGGACACAATACAATGAGCAGTTCTTC. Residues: CAWESGTQYNEQFF.

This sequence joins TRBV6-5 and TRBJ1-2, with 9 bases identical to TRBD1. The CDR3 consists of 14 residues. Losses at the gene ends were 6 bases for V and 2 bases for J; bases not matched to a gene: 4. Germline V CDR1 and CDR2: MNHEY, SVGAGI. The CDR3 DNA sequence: TGTGCCAGCAGGCCGACAGGGGGGAACTATGGCTACACCTTC. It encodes CASRPTGGNYGYTF.